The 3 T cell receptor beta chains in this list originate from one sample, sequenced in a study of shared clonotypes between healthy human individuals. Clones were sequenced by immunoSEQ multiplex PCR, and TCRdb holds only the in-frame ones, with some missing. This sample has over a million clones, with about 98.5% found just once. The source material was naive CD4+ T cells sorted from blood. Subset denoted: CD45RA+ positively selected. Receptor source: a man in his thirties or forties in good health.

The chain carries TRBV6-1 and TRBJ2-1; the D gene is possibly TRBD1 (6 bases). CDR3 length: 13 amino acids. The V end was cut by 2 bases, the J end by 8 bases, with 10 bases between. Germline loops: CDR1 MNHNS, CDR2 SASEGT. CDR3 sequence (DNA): TGTGCCAGCAGTGAAACAGGGTTGGATGAGCAGTTCTTC. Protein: CASSETGLDEQFF.

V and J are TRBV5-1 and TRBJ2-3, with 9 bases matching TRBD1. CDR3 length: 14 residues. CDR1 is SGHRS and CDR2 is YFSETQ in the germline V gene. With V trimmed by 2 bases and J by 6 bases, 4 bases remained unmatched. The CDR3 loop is CASSLQGAVDTQYF. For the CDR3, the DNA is TGCGCCAGCAGCTTACAGGGGGCGGTGGATACGCAGTATTTT.

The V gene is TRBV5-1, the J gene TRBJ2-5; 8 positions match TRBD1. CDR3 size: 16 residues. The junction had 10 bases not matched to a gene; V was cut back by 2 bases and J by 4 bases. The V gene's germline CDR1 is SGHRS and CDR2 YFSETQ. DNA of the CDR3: TGCGCCAGCAGCTTTTGGGCGACAGGGGAAGGAGAGACCCAGTACTTC. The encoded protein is CASSFWATGEGETQYF.